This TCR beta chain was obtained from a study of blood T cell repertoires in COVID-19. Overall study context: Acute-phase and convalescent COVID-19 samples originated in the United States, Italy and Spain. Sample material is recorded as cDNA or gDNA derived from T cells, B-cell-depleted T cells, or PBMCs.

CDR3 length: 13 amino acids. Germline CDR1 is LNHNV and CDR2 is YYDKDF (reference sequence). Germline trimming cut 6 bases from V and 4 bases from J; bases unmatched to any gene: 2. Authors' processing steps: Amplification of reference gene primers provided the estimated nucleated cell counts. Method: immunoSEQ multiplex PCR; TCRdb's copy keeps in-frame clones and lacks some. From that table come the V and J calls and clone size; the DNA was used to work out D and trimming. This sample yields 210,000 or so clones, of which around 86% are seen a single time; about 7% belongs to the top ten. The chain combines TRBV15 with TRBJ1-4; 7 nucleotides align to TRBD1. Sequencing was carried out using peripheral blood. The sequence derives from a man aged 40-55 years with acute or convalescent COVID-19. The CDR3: CATRRDSNEKLFF. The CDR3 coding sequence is TGTGCCACCAGGAGGGACAGTAATGAAAAACTGTTTTTT.